This T cell receptor (beta chain) was found in a study of T-cell memory formation after mild COVID-19. Looking at the study overall: Each donor largely had its own TCR clusters. Study results and limitations: Those CD4+ clones that contracted were mainly in CM and EM (CD8+ ones in EMRA). Later expanders leaned toward CD4+, whereas clones contracting from day 15 to 85 were balanced CD4/CD8.

On this clonotype itself: Its antigen is not known.

Germline CDR1 reads ENHRY; CDR2 reads SYGVKD. The CDR3 consists of 16 residues. The V and J ends lost 2 bases and 7 bases respectively, with 15 bases between them. Libraries for TCRalpha and TCRbeta carried sample barcodes and unique molecular identifiers via 5'RACE. Each CDR3 protein is one row after TCRdb ran MiXCR on the 5' RACE reads. Among about 250,000 distinct CDR3 sequences, about a sixth were seen once, and the ten largest hold more than 20%. Sequenced sample: PBMCs or a T cell subset sorted from them (not recorded which). The TCR comes from a man aged 18 to 35 who had mild COVID-19 (a few samples of this study predate the infection). Cell type and time point are not known. The chain is built from TRBV10-3 and TRBJ1-6, with D uncertain. The CDR3 sequence is CAISEQTTTVNSPLHF. DNA for the CDR3: TGTGCCATCAGTGAGCAGACGACAACGGTAAATTCACCCCTCCACTTT.